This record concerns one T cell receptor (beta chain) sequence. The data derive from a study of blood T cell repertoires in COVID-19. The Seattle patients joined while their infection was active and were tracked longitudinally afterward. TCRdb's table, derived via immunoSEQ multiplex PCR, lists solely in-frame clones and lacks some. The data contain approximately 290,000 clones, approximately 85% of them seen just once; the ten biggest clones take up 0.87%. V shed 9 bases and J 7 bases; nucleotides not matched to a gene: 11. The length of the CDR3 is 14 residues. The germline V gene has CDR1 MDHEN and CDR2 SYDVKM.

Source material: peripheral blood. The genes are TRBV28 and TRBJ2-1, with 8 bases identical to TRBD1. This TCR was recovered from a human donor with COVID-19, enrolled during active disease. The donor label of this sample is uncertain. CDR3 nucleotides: TGTGCCAGTGTCCGGGACAGGCTAAAAAATGAGCAGTTCTTC. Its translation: CASVRDRLKNEQFF.